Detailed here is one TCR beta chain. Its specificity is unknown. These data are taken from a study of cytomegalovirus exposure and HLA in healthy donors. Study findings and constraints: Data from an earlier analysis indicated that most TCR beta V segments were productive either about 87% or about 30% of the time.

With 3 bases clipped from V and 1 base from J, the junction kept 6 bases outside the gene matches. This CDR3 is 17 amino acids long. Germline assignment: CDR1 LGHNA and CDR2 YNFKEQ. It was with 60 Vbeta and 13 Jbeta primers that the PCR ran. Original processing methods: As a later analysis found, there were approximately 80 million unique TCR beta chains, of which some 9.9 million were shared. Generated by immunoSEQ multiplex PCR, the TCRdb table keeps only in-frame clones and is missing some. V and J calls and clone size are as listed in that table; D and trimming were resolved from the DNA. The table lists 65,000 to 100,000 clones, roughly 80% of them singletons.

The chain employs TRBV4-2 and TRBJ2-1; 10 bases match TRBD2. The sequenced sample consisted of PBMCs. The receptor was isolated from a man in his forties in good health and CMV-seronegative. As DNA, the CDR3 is TGTGCCAGCAGCCAGCACTTAGCGGGGGGATCCTACAATGAGCAGTTCTTC. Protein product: CASSQHLAGGSYNEQFF.